The 9 T cell receptor beta chains reported below all come from one sample, sequenced in a study of Ad26.COV2.S vaccination and SARS-CoV-2 variants. Treatment described: around 19 received Ad26.COV2.S at low or high dose, single or two shots; roughly 5 received placebo; per-sample allocation not given. Collection of samples fell on day 63 after the first vaccine or placebo injection. The assay was immunoSEQ multiplex PCR, and TCRdb's table has in-frame clones only and misses some. This sample has some 320,000 clones, with 70% to 90% found just once. The specimen comprised peripheral blood, sampled in a trial of Ad26.COV2.S vaccine versus placebo. The receptors were sampled from a person between 18 and 59 years old who received the Ad26.COV2.S COVID-19 vaccine or a placebo.

The chain has TRBV18 and TRBJ1-1; D is uncertain. The CDR3 runs to 14 residues. Germline-derived CDR1 and CDR2 are KGHSH and LQKENI. The V gene lost 3 bases and the J gene lost 0 bases, with 8 bases spanning the gap. In nucleotides, the CDR3 is TGTGCCAGCTCACCGAAGGAGGTGAACACTGAAGCTTTCTTT. It specifies CASSPKEVNTEAFF.

The V call is TRBV5-6, the J call TRBJ1-3; D not resolved. Germline CDR1 is SGHDT and CDR2 is YYEEEE. Trimming removed 3 bases at V and 0 bases at J, with 19 bases between. The CDR3 covers 18 residues. The CDR3 region is CASSWGRRTGSSGNTIYF. CDR3 coding DNA: TGTGCCAGCAGCTGGGGTCGTAGGACGGGGAGCTCTGGAAACACCATATATTTT.

The J gene is TRBJ2-3, the V gene TRBV30; a possible D gene is TRBD2 (5 bases). Germline assignment: CDR1 GTSNPN and CDR2 SVGIG (reference sequence). Trimming removed 0 bases at V and 5 bases at J, with 15 bases between. The CDR3 has 15 amino acids. CDR3 nucleotide sequence: TGTGCCTGGAGTGTAGGCGGGCTGGGCCTAGATACGCAGTATTTT. Its translation is CAWSVGGLGLDTQYF.

CDR3 sequence: CARTGLSSPLHF. The CDR3, as DNA: TGCGCCAGGACTGGGTTGAGTTCACCCCTCCACTTT. This chain joins TRBV23-1 and TRBJ1-6; D is unclear. TRBV23-1 is given ORF status, its function remaining uncertain. The CDR3 sequence is 12 residues long. V lost 9 bases, J lost 9 bases, and 12 bases lay in between.

J is TRBJ2-4 and V is TRBV19; the D call may be TRBD1 or TRBD2 (5 bases each). The CDR3 has 16 amino acids. The V gene's germline CDR1 is LNHDA and CDR2 SQIVND (reference sequence). The ends were cut back, 3 bases at V and 3 bases at J, with 15 bases in the middle. CDR3 sequence (DNA): TGTGCCAGTAGTATTCCCGGGGCAAAGGGCAAAAACATTCAGTACTTC. This codes for CASSIPGAKGKNIQYF.

The gene calls are TRBV7-3 and TRBJ1-4; tentative D call: TRBD1 (5 bases). V lost 2 bases, J lost 8 bases, and 15 bases lay in between. The CDR3 is 15 residues long. Germline CDR1 is SGHTA and CDR2 is FQGTGA. The CDR3 is CASSLPFREGEKLFF. The CDR3 DNA reads as TGTGCCAGCAGCTTACCGTTCAGGGAAGGCGAAAAACTGTTTTTT.

This clone was detected once. The chain recombines TRBV29-1 with TRBJ2-5; D is uncertain. The germline V gene encodes CDR1 SQVTM and CDR2 ANQGSEA. The CDR3 loop spans 14 amino acids. V shed 5 bases and J shed 3 bases, with 16 bases lying between them. The CDR3 spells CSVYGRLTKETQYF. For the CDR3, the DNA is TGCAGCGTTTATGGCAGGCTAACTAAAGAGACCCAGTACTTC.

This clone was detected only a few times. V and J are TRBV5-8 and TRBJ1-5; no definite D call. V lost 2 bases to trimming and J lost 4 bases, with 7 bases between them. Germline values: CDR1 SGHTS, CDR2 YDEGEE. The CDR3 has 13 residues. The CDR3 is CASSFQDNQPQHF. CDR3 bases: TGTGCCAGCAGCTTCCAGGATAATCAGCCCCAGCATTTT.

V gene TRBV7-2 combines with J gene TRBJ2-2; possible D gene TRBD2, 5 bases. V was clipped by 2 bases and J by 4 bases, with 11 bases between them. In germline, CDR1 is SGHTA, CDR2 FQGNSA. This CDR3 is 15 amino acids long. The CDR3 protein is CASSLRGQSTGELFF. The CDR3 DNA reads as TGTGCCAGCAGCTTAAGAGGGCAGAGCACCGGGGAGCTGTTTTTT.